The clone carrying this TCR beta chain was detected ten times or more. Its antigen is currently unknown. TCR alpha and beta CDR3 regions were amplified from RNA using iRepertoire nested multiplex PCR. TCRdb reanalysed the multiplex PCR reads using MiXCR and keeps one entry per CDR3 protein. The sample has roughly 200,000 distinct CDR3 sequences, approximately 30% seen once. J gave up 0 bases and V 9 bases, and 4 bases lay outside the gene matches. Germline CDR1 is LNHDA and CDR2 is SQIVND (reference sequence). This CDR3 has 14 amino acids. These data are taken from a study of glioma-infiltrating T cells. The study, taken as a whole, reports: Tissue and blood shared very few CDR3 sequences.

The sequenced sample was glioma tissue, nonneoplastic brain tissue, or PBMCs (not recorded which). The rearrangement joins TRBV19 to TRBJ2-2, with TRBD2 matching 7 bases. The source of this sequence is a human donor with low-grade glioma or glioblastoma, undergoing nonglioma brain surgery, or in good health (not recorded which). The CDR3 DNA sequence: TGTGCCAGAACGGGAGGCACGAACACCGGGGAGCTGTTTTTT. Residues: CARTGGTNTGELFF. The full variable domain, its missing parts supplied by reference TRBV19 and TRBJ2-2, is DGGITQSPKYLFRKEGQNVTLSCEQNLNHDAMYWYRQDPGQGLRLIYYSQIVNDFQKGDIAEGYSVSREKKESFPLTVTSAQKNPTAFYLCARTGGTNTGELFFGEGSRLTVL.